This TCR beta chain was observed in a study of T cell responses to AZD1222 COVID-19 vaccine. Germline V CDR1 and CDR2: LNHDA, SQIVND (reference sequence). This CDR3 spans 15 amino acids. Trimming removed 7 bases at V and 7 bases at J, with 19 bases between. About this clone itself: Its cognate antigen is unknown.

Clones were read by immunoSEQ multiplex PCR, and TCRdb kept only the in-frame ones, dropping some. The repertoire holds about 140,000 clones, about 90% seen once, with more than 1.1% in the top ten. Broader study findings: Seropositive status at baseline applied to only five or six AZD1222 recipients. Reportedly, nearly half of unique spike TCRs recognized epitopes outside B.1.351/B.1.1.7 mutations.

The material sequenced was peripheral blood, taken on day 0 of AZD1222 vaccination. The chain recombines TRBV19 with TRBJ2-2; D possibly corresponds to TRBD2 (6 bases). The TCR was taken from an adult in good health. The CDR3 region is CASKGRTASHGELFF. In DNA, the CDR3 is TGTGCCAGTAAAGGGAGGACTGCATCTCACGGGGAGCTGTTTTTT. Full variable domain (missing parts from reference TRBV19 and TRBJ2-2): DGGITQSPKYLFRKEGQNVTLSCEQNLNHDAMYWYRQDPGQGLRLIYYSQIVNDFQKGDIAEGYSVSREKKESFPLTVTSAQKNPTAFYLCASKGRTASHGELFFGEGSRLTVL.